The 2 T cell receptor beta chains presented below share a single source sample, sequenced in a study of T cells expressing NK-cell markers. TCRdb re-called the 5' RACE reads and gives one entry per CDR3 protein, without DNA. This sample contains approximately 440,000 distinct CDR3 sequences. The source material was blood T cells: a sorted CD56 or NKG2C T cell subset, CD4+ or CD8+ T cells, or bulk PBMC T cells (not recorded which). The receptor set was obtained from a woman between 45 and 65 years old in good health.

The gene calls are TRBV5-5 and TRBJ2-4. CDR3 length: 12 residues. CDR1 and CDR2 from the germline V gene are SGHKS and YYEKEE (reference sequence). The CDR3 is CASSLNENIQYF.

The rearrangement links TRBV24-1 to TRBJ2-6; TCRdb picks TRBD2, but there is no DNA to check that call. CDR1 KGHDR and CDR2 SFDVKD come from the germline V gene. The CDR3 runs to 16 residues. CDR3 protein: CATSALSASGANVLTF.